The rows below give T cell receptor beta chains drawn from one sample of a study of pediatric ulcerative colitis. Assay used: immunoSEQ multiplex PCR; TCRdb lists only in-frame clones, some missing. The sample lists 30,000 to 35,000 clones; roughly three quarters were seen once. Sequenced: gut tissue. These receptor sequences come from a boy aged 10-17 years with mild ulcerative colitis. Both conserved end residues are part of each CDR3. The D gene is left open where the match is weak. Clone size is stated in some rows and not others, as once, few, many or a class when expanded.

D gene	clone size	J gene	V gene	CDR3 protein	CDR3 DNA
TRBD2	.	TRBJ2-3	TRBV19	CASSIGPAGFADTQYF	TGTGCCAGTAGTATAGGCCCAGCGGGGTTCGCAGATACGCAGTATTTT
TRBD1	.	TRBJ1-1	TRBV19	CASSIERGGVGAFF	TGTGCCAGTAGTATAGAGAGAGGGGGCGTAGGAGCTTTCTTT
.	once	TRBJ1-1	TRBV5-4	CASSLLGGKAFF	TGTGCCAGCAGCTTGTTGGGGGGCAAAGCTTTCTTT
.	.	TRBJ1-6	TRBV4-1	CASSQDGQGSPLHF	TGCGCCAGCAGCCAAGACGGGCAGGGCTCACCCCTCCACTTT
TRBD1	.	TRBJ1-2	TRBV5-1	CASSLGTGQDGYTF	TGCGCCAGCAGCTTGGGGACAGGGCAGGACGGCTACACCTTC
.	.	TRBJ1-1	TRBV6-5	CASSYRGAEAFF	TGTGCCAGCAGTTACAGGGGTGCTGAAGCTTTCTTT
.	.	TRBJ2-5	TRBV5-8	CASSRSLETQYF	TGTGCCAGCAGCCGAAGCTTGGAGACCCAGTACTTC
.	.	TRBJ1-6	TRBV9	CASSVTNNSPLHF	TGTGCCAGCAGCGTAACTAATAATTCACCCCTCCACTTT
.	.	TRBJ2-1	TRBV5-4	CASSLGSSLYNEQFF	TGTGCCAGCAGCTTGGGGAGTTCCCTCTACAATGAGCAGTTCTTC
.	few	TRBJ1-6	TRBV4-1	CASSQATRGGDSPLHF	TGCGCCAGCAGCCAAGCCACAAGGGGGGGTGATTCACCCCTCCACTTT
.	.	TRBJ1-1	TRBV7-6	CASSFGGLNTEAFF	TGTGCCAGCAGCTTTGGGGGTCTGAACACTGAAGCTTTCTTT